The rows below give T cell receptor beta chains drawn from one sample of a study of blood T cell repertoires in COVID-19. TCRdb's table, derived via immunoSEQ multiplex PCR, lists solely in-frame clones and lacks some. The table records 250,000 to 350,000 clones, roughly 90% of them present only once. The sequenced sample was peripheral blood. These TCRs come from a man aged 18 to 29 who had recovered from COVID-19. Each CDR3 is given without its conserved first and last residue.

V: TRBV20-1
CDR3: SAKRGNEQF

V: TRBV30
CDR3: AWSGRTNYGYT

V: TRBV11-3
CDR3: ASSLEHRGSNTGELF

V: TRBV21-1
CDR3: ASSKGGAYQNGAF

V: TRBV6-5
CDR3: ASSSQTSGSYEQY

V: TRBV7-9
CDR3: ASSLAWGPYEQY

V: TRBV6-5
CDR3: ASSYSGQGDTEAF

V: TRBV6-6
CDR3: ASSIRGTNEKLF

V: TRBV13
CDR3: ASSLGRGEQY

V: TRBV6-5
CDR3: ASSSLEGHRKAF

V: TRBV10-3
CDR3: AISDPNGGEKLF

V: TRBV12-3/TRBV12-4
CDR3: ASSLGDHEQF

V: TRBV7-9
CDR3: ASSWTGGERRTEAF

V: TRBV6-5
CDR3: ASTLTGTANGGYT

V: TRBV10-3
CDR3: AISESQGLRETQY